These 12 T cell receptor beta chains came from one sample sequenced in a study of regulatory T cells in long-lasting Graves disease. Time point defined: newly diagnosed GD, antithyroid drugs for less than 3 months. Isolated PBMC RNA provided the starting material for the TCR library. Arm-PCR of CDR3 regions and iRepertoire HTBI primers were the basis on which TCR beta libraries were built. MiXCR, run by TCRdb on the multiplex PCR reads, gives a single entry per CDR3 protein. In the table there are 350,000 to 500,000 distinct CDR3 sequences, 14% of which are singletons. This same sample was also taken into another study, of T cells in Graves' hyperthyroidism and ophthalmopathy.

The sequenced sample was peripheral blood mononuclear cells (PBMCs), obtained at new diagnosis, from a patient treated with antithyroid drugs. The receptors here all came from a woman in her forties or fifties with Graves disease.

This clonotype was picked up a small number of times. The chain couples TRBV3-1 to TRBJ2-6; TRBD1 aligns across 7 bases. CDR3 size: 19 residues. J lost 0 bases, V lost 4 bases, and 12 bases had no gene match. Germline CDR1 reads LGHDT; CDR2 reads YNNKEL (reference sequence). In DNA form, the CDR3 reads TGTGCCAGCAGCCCGCATCCGGGACAGCGAATCTCTGGGGCCAACGTCCTGACTTTC. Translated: CASSPHPGQRISGANVLTF.

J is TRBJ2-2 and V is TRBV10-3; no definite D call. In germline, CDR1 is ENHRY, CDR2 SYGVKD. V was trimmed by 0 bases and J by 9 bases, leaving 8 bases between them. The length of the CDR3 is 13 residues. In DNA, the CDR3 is TGTGCCATCAGTGAGTCGTCTCACTGGGAGCTGTTTTTT. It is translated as CAISESSHWELFF.

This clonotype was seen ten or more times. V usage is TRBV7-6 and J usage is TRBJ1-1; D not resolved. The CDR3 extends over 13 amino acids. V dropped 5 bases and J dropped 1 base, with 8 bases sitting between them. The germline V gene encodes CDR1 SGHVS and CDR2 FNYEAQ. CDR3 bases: TGTGCCAGCAGCGCCGACACGAACACTGAAGCTTTCTTT. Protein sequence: CASSADTNTEAFF.

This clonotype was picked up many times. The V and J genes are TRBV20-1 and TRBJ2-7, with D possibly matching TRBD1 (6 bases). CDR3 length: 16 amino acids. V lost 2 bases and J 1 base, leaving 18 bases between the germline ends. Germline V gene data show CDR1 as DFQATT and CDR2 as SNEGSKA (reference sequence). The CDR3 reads CSARPFSQGRSYEQYF. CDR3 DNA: TGCAGTGCTAGACCCTTCAGCCAGGGGCGATCCTACGAGCAGTACTTC.

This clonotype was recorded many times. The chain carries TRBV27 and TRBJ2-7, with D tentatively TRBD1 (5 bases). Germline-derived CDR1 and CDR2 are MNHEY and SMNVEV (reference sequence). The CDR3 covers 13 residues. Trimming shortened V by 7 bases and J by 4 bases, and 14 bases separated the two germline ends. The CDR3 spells CASTYRQGYEQYF. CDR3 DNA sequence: TGTGCCAGCACCTACCGCCAGGGTTACGAGCAGTACTTC.

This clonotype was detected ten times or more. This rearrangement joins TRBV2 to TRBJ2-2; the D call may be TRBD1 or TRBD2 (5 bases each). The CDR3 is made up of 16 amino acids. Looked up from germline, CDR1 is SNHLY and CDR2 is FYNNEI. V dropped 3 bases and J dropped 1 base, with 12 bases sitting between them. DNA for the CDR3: TGTGCCAGCAGTGATTTGGGACGGAGGAACACCGGGGAGCTGTTTTTT. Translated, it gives CASSDLGRRNTGELFF.

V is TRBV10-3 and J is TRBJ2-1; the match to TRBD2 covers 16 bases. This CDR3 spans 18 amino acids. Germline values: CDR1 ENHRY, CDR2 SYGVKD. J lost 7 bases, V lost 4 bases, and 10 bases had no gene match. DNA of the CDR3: TGTGCCATCAGTGTCCCCGGGACTAGCGGGAGGGCCGGAAATGAGCAGTTCTTC. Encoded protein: CAISVPGTSGRAGNEQFF.

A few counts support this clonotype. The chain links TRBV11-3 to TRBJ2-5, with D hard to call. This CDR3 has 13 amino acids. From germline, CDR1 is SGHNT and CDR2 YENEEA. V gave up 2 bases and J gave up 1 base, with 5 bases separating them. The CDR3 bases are TGTGCCAGCAGCTTATATTTCCAAGAGACCCAGTACTTC. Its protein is CASSLYFQETQYF.

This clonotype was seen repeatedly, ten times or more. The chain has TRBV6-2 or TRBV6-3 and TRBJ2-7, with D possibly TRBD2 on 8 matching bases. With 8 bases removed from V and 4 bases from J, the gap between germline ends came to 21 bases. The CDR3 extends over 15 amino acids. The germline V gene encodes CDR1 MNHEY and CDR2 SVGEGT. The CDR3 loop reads CASRPTGTSAYEQYF. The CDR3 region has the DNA TGTGCCAGCCGTCCGACAGGGACTAGTGCTTACGAGCAGTACTTC.

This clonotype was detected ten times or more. CDR3 nucleotide sequence: TGTGCCAGCAGTTTGCCCAGGCTACTGATCCACAATGAGCAGTTCTTC. It translates to CASSLPRLLIHNEQFF. The chain links TRBV12-3 or TRBV12-4 to TRBJ2-1; no firm D call. Trimming took off 3 bases at V and 5 bases at J, with 17 bases between the two ends. CDR3 length: 16 residues.

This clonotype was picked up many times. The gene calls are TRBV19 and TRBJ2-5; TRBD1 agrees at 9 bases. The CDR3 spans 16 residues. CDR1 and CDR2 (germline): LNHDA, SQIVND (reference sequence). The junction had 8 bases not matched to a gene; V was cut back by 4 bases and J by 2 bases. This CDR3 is CASSTRDRVGQETQYF. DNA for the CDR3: TGTGCCAGTAGTACCCGGGACAGGGTCGGTCAAGAGACCCAGTACTTC.

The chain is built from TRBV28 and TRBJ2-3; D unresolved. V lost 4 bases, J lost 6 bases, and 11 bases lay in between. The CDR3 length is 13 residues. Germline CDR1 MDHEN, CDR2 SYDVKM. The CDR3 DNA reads TGTGCCAGCAGTTGGATTGTACGGGATACGCAGTATTTT. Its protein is CASSWIVRDTQYF. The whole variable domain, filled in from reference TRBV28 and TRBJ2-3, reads DVKVTQSSRYLVKRTGEKVFLECVQDMDHENMFWYRQDPGLGLRLIYFSYDVKMKEKGDIPEGYSVSREKKERFSLILESASTNQTSMYLCASSWIVRDTQYFGPGTRLTVL.